The clone carrying this T cell receptor (beta chain) was observed many times. Antigen unknown. The entry originates in a study of T-cell memory formation after mild COVID-19. Findings of the study overall: Pre-infection memory held some responding clones, suggesting pre-existing cross-reactive T cells responded. Whereas later expanders leaned CD4+, clones contracting day 15 to 85 showed a balanced CD4/CD8 makeup. Among CD4+ contracting clones, most were CM and EM, and CD8+ ones EMRA.

The 5'RACE method, run with constant-segment primers, produced TCR alpha and TCR beta cDNA libraries (carrying sample barcodes and UMIs). In TCRdb, the 5' RACE reads were re-called with MiXCR into one record per CDR3 protein. The sample contains under 250,000 distinct CDR3 sequences, about 16% of which appear only once. V lost 0 bases, J lost 2 bases, and 15 bases lay in between. The CDR3 has 17 amino acids. In germline, CDR1 is LGHNA, CDR2 YNFKEQ. This TCR was recovered from an adult woman who had mild COVID-19 (a few samples of this study predate the infection). Cell type and time point are not known. Sequenced: PBMCs or a T cell subset sorted from them (not recorded which). J is TRBJ2-3 and V is TRBV4-2, with D unclear. CDR3 sequence reads: CASSQEVLTPATDTQYF. CDR3 coding DNA: TGTGCCAGCAGCCAAGAGGTGCTAACCCCTGCCACAGATACGCAGTATTTT.